These 3 T cell receptor beta chains were all obtained from the same sample, sequenced in a study of T cell repertoires in cytomegalovirus infection. TCRdb used MiXCR to reprocess the reads, holding one entry per CDR3 protein. This sample yields about 830,000 distinct CDR3 sequences, of which roughly 33% are seen a single time; roughly 12% belongs to the top ten. Their specific antigens are unknown. Specimen: cultured CD8+ T cells from PBMCs, collected from culture after CMV antigen stimulation. These receptors originate from a human donor in good health (CMV status not recorded). Some clones in this sample may be carry-over from other donors' samples.

This clonotype was detected only a few times. The rearrangement joins TRBV28 to TRBJ1-5; no clear D gene. Germline lookup yields CDR1 MDHEN and CDR2 SYDVKM. CDR3 size: 17 residues. V was pared by 2 bases and J by 4 bases, with 18 bases between. The CDR3 protein is CASSLHPFSAGNQPQHF. The DNA of the CDR3 is TGTGCCAGCAGTTTACACCCTTTTTCCGCGGGTAATCAGCCCCAGCATTTT.

The rearrangement joins TRBV27 to TRBJ2-1; 7 positions agree with TRBD2. The germline V gene has CDR1 MNHEY and CDR2 SMNVEV (reference sequence). The CDR3 extends over 16 amino acids. V trimming: 3 bases; J trimming: 6 bases; junction bases outside the gene matches: 11. The CDR3 DNA is TGTGCCAGCAGTTTTACTAGCGCTCCCCTGGGCAATGAGCAGTTCTTC. It translates to CASSFTSAPLGNEQFF.

On this clonotype itself: The junction and the germline gene differ at one end; a read error may be behind it. The chain employs TRBV14 and TRBJ2-7, with 11 nucleotides matching TRBD1. The CDR3 sequence is 14 residues long. The germline CDR1 and CDR2 sequences are SGHDN and FVKESK. The CDR3 loop reads CASSKGQGAYERYF. The CDR3 DNA is TGTGCCAGCAGCAAAGGACAGGGGGCCTACGAGCGGTACTTC.